What follows is one TCR beta chain and its context. Its antigen remains unidentified. No much larger clone is present one base from it, and per-base qualities are unavailable. These data come from a study of T cell responses to AZD1222 COVID-19 vaccine (TCRdb year 2021). Describing the broader study: Because spike-specific TCR depth and breadth did not differ between the two schedules, AZD1222 recipients who got a second dose at roughly 4 weeks were pooled with those who got a second dose at roughly 12 weeks. A total of over 230 trial participants underwent TCR sequencing, of whom about 210 received two doses of AZD1222 and around 25 received two doses of the MenACWY control vaccine. Trial participants were enrolled by age into 18-55, 56-69 and 70-plus year subgroups, with about 150, 27 and 61 TCR-sequenced participants respectively.

The CDR3 regions of human TCRbeta chains were analyzed by immunosequencing. The paper's data handling went like this. Repertoire TCRs were checked for matches against a reference library of SARS-CoV-2-specific TCRs that had been generated using the MIRA antigen-specificity platform. Breadth was defined as the fraction of unique TCRs that were SARS-CoV-2-associated, and depth was defined as the fraction of total T cells that were SARS-CoV-2-associated. Using the MIRA data, each spike-specific TCR was assigned both to the spike region to which the TCR was reactive and to a CD4 or CD8 class. Log10-transformed breadth and depth values were compared by one-way ANOVA with Sidak's multiple comparisons tests. TCRdb mirrors the immuneACCESS table, restricted to in-frame sequences. Some clones are absent from its copies; in checked studies, under half trace to an unresolved V gene, and the reason for the others is unknown. For V, J and clone size, that table is used; D and trimming come from the DNA. Within this sample are more than 250,000 clones, with approximately 95% of them counted one time only. The ten largest clonotypes hold approximately 0.52% of the sample.

Here is what the overall study found, with its caveats: The whole spike protein was spanned by vaccine-associated CD4 TCRs, and dominant responses were seen in regions 160-218 and 743-854. Because no day 14 peak-response samples were available, repertoires were characterized only after the peak T cell response. Conclusions about previously exposed vaccinees were limited because only a handful of AZD1222 recipients were SARS-CoV-2 seropositive at baseline. After two AZD1222 doses, both the breadth and the depth of spike-specific TCRs were significantly higher than at day 0 and than in MenACWY recipients. Participants were mostly white British and included more females than males, and it was suggested by the authors that clonal diversity may have been underestimated. Reportedly, almost half of the unique spike-specific TCRs recognized epitopes lying outside the regions that are mutated in the B.1.351 and B.1.1.7 variants. The 56-69-year group was small, and its depth increase did not reach significance, likely because of low power.

The intended sense of this specimen's time point label: baseline before first vaccination. Vaccinee samples were obtained from the UK trials COV001 and COV002, which included a single-blind randomized controlled phase 2/3 trial of AZD1222 (ChAdOx1 nCoV-19) in healthy adults. For TCRbeta chain sequencing, PBMC samples from trial participants were taken at day 0 and at day 28 after the second dose. The CDR3 contains 16 residues, cysteine and phenylalanine counted. Only the CDR3 DNA stays, 48 bases, in frame from base 1. V is cut by 4 bases and J by 1 base, and the space between the germline ends is 14 bases. CDR1 SGHRS and CDR2 YFSETQ are derived from the germline V gene.

The V gene is TRBV5-1 and the J gene is TRBJ2-2; the D call is tentative, TRBD1 or TRBD2, as each matches 5 bases. This sequence was found in an adult in good health. The material sequenced was peripheral blood, taken on day 0 of AZD1222 vaccination. The nucleotide sequence is given as TGCGCCAGCAGCATACCCGGGACGTGGAACACCGGGGAGCTGTTTTTT. Its protein reads: CASSIPGTWNTGELFF.